Below, one TCR beta chain is given with its context. The protocol was immunoSEQ multiplex PCR, while the TCRdb copy is restricted to in-frame clones and leaves out a portion. The sample shows tens of thousands of clones, roughly 91% of them seen only once. The CDR3 is 14 amino acids. Germline V gene lookup returns CDR1 MNHNS and CDR2 SASEGT. V was cut by 2 bases and J by 8 bases, with 13 bases left in between. This entry is derived from a study of T cell changes during pregnancy in multiple sclerosis. This rearrangement joins TRBV6-1 to TRBJ2-1; TRBD1 might be the D (5 bases). This clonotype originated in a female donor with multiple sclerosis, enrolled in a pregnancy study. The sequences come from peripheral blood, collected in the third trimester of pregnancy. CDR3 nucleotide sequence: TGTGCCAGCAGTGAATGGGGCTGGGCGGATGAGCAGTTCTTC. Residues: CASSEWGWADEQFF.